This T cell receptor (beta chain) is from a study of blood T cell repertoires in COVID-19. Whole-study context: Samples representing acute and convalescent COVID-19 were sourced from the United States, Italy and Spain. The analysed material was cDNA or gDNA that came from T cells, B-cell-depleted T cells, or PBMCs.

V lost 4 bases and J lost 1, with 11 bases in between. The CDR3 spans 14 residues. Germline V CDR1 and CDR2: LNHDA, SQIVND (reference sequence). Individuals aged roughly 18 to 90 years were recruited from roughly 22 US areas. Assignments of participants to cohorts depended upon their own reported clinical history. Only in-frame clones appear in the TCRdb table, and some are missing; sequencing was by immunoSEQ multiplex PCR. In the table there are about 440,000 clones, 70% to 90% of which are singletons. The source material was PBMCs or T cells enriched from blood (not recorded which). This sequence was found in a woman between 18 and 29 years old with acute COVID-19. The gene calls are TRBV19 and TRBJ2-7; possibly TRBD1 for D (6 bases). The CDR3 bases are TGTGCCAGTAGTACGACAGGTAATTCCTACGAGCAGTACTTC. Protein: CASSTTGNSYEQYF.